The 32 T cell receptor beta chains in this list originate from one sample, sequenced in a study of blood T cells in healthy people across ages. A second PCR of about 6 to 11 cycles used a sample-barcoded 5' primer and a J-beta primer mix. One entry per CDR3 protein, called by TCRdb with MiXCR from the 5' RACE reads. Of about 1.7 million distinct CDR3 sequences listed, 28% are singletons. The sequencing input was blood. The receptors stem from a woman in her 30s in good health.

The genes are TRBV2 and TRBJ1-2; D uncertain. Looked up from germline, CDR1 is SNHLY and CDR2 is FYNNEI. The CDR3 spans 13 residues. Trimming pared 5 bases from V and 1 base from J, leaving 8 bases between. The CDR3, as DNA: TGTGCCAGCAGTTTTGATCTTAACTATGGCTACACCTTC. It encodes CASSFDLNYGYTF. Full variable domain (rest looked up from reference TRBV2 and TRBJ1-2): EPEVTQTPSHQVTQMGQEVILRCVPISNHLYFYWYRQILGQKVEFLVSFYNNEISEKSEIFDDQFSVERPDGSNFTLKIRSTKLEDSAMYFCASSFDLNYGYTFGSGTRLTVV.

Remarks on this clonotype: At one end the junction does not follow the germline gene, possibly because of a read error. The chain joins TRBV20-1 to TRBJ2-3; possibly TRBD2 for D (5 bases). Germline CDR1 reads DFQATT; CDR2 reads SNEGSKA (reference sequence). The CDR3 length is 12 residues. In DNA, the CDR3 is TGCAGGGCTAGCCCGGAGCCAGATACGCAGTATTTT. Its protein product is CRASPEPDTQYF.

Concerning this clonotype itself: This sequence may be a read error, since a much larger clone differs from it by one base. The chain joins TRBV12-3 or TRBV12-4 to TRBJ1-2; no reliable D call. This CDR3 region has 13 residues. With 6 bases removed from V and 9 bases from J, the gap between germline ends came to 17 bases. The CDR3 here is CASSVLRGNRYTF. CDR3 in DNA: TGTGCCAGCAGCGTGCTTCGCGGGAATCGCTACACCTTC.

The J gene is TRBJ2-1, the V gene TRBV7-2, with 9 bases matching TRBD2. Per the germline V gene, CDR1 is SGHTA and CDR2 is FQGNSA. V shed 5 bases, J shed 10 bases, and the junction held 12 bases outside the gene matches. This CDR3 region has 15 residues. Written as DNA, the CDR3 is TGTGCCAGCAGCCTGGGACTAGCTGGCATGAGGGAGCAGTTCTTC. Protein: CASSLGLAGMREQFF. The complete variable domain, with remaining parts taken from reference TRBV7-2 and TRBJ2-1, reads GAGVSQSPSNKVTEKGKDVELRCDPISGHTALYWYRQSLGQGLEFLIYFQGNSAPDKSGLPSDRFSAERTGGSVSTLTIQRTQQEDSAVYLCASSLGLAGMREQFFGPGTRLTVL.

The rearrangement joins TRBV20-1 to TRBJ2-1, with TRBD2 matching over 7 bases. This CDR3 region has 14 residues. The germline CDR1 and CDR2 sequences are DFQATT and SNEGSKA (reference sequence). Trimming at V came to 4 bases and at J to 4 bases, leaving 7 bases not matched to a gene. The CDR3 nucleotides are TGCAGTGCTACTACGGGACTAAGATACAATGAGCAGTTCTTC. This translates into CSATTGLRYNEQFF.

This clonotype showed up many times. The rearrangement uses TRBV7-6 and TRBJ2-3, with D perhaps matching TRBD2 (6 bases). The CDR3 sequence is 11 residues long. V was trimmed by 11 bases and J by 5 bases, leaving 11 bases between them. CDR1 and CDR2 from the germline V gene are SGHVS and FNYEAQ. In nucleotides, the CDR3 is TGTGCCTCCCTCGGGGGAGATACGCAGTATTTT. It encodes CASLGGDTQYF.

As concerns this clonotype: Compared with germline, one end of the junction differs, possibly owing to a read error. J is TRBJ2-3 and V is TRBV7-2; 8 nucleotides agree with TRBD1. The CDR3 loop spans 17 amino acids. The V gene's germline CDR1 is SGHTA and CDR2 FQGNSA. The CDR3 DNA is TGTGCCAGCAGCAGAGCGGCAGGGGGCGCCAGCACAGATACGCTGTATTTT. Translated, it gives CASSRAAGGASTDTLYF.

The chain combines TRBV5-5 with TRBJ1-4; TRBD1 matches at 9 bases. The CDR3 is made up of 16 amino acids. The V and J ends lost 10 bases and 6 bases, in that order; junction bases with no gene match: 16. The germline V gene has CDR1 SGHKS and CDR2 YYEKEE (reference sequence). The CDR3 is CAGTPRPGTGYEKLFF. The CDR3 DNA reads TGTGCCGGCACACCTCGGCCCGGGACAGGGTATGAAAAACTGTTTTTT.

J is TRBJ1-2 and V is TRBV28, with a possible D match to TRBD1 (5 bases). The V end was cut by 6 bases, the J end by 8 bases, with 13 bases between. Germline values: CDR1 MDHEN, CDR2 SYDVKM. The CDR3 covers 12 residues. The CDR3 region is CASRMDTRGYTF. As DNA, the CDR3 is TGTGCCAGCAGAATGGACACTCGCGGCTACACCTTC.

The CDR3 sequence: CASSGQTGSNQPQHF. The DNA for the CDR3 is TGTGCCAGCAGTGGCCAGACAGGGAGCAATCAGCCCCAGCATTTT. This chain connects TRBV6-6 to TRBJ1-5; 7 nucleotides line up with TRBD1. This CDR3 has 15 amino acids. Germline CDR1 is MNHNY and CDR2 is SVGAGI (reference sequence). V was clipped by 5 bases and J by 1 base; unmatched bases: 5.

This clonotype was counted a few times. The rearrangement joins TRBV20-1 to TRBJ2-7; 9 bases map to TRBD1. The CDR3 totals 13 residues. V gave up 6 bases and J gave up 3 bases; unmatched junction bases: 6. CDR1 and CDR2 from the germline V gene are DFQATT and SNEGSKA (reference sequence). CDR3 residues: CSAPGQGHYEQYF. For the CDR3, the DNA is TGCAGTGCCCCGGGACAGGGTCACTACGAGCAGTACTTC.

This clonotype turned up a few times. This CDR3 is CASSQDLRARGSTDTQYF. DNA for the CDR3: TGCGCCAGCAGCCAAGATCTAAGAGCGAGAGGGAGCACAGATACGCAGTATTTT. The V call is TRBV4-1, the J call TRBJ2-3, with D possibly TRBD2 on 5 matching bases. The V end lost 0 bases, the J end lost 0 bases, and 16 bases lay between the germline ends. CDR1 and CDR2 from the germline V gene are MGHRA and YSYEKL. CDR3 size: 18 residues.

With respect to this clonotype: With a much larger clone just one base away, this may be a read error. The chain couples TRBV12-3 or TRBV12-4 to TRBJ1-1; 7 nucleotides align to TRBD1. J gave up 6 bases and V 7 bases, and 5 bases lay outside the gene matches. The CDR3 is made up of 12 amino acids. The CDR3 bases are TGTGCCAGCAAACAGGGGCCCGCTGAAGCTTTCTTT. Translation: CASKQGPAEAFF.

This clonotype was counted many times. V and J are TRBV5-1 and TRBJ2-1, with 8 bases identical to TRBD1. J lost 8 bases, V lost 0 bases, and 13 bases had no gene match. CDR3 length: 17 amino acids. Germline V gene lookup returns CDR1 SGHRS and CDR2 YFSETQ. CDR3 nucleotide sequence: TGCGCCAGCAGCTTGGTAGGGCAGGGGGCTCAGGTGGATGAGCAGTTCTTC. This encodes CASSLVGQGAQVDEQFF.

The V call is TRBV5-1, the J call TRBJ1-1, with 9 bases lining up with TRBD1. V gave up 7 bases and J gave up 4 bases; unmatched junction bases: 11. The CDR3 runs 15 residues. From germline, CDR1 is SGHRS and CDR2 YFSETQ. Here the CDR3 DNA reads TGCGCCAGCCGAGGGACAGGGTTGGATGGCACTGAAGCTTTCTTT. Translating it yields CASRGTGLDGTEAFF.

In this sample, this clonotype turned up once. The V call is TRBV20-1, the J call TRBJ2-6, with D unclear. Trimming stripped 4 bases from V and 2 bases from J, with 9 bases between. Germline-derived CDR1 and CDR2 are DFQATT and SNEGSKA (reference sequence). The CDR3 has 14 residues. The CDR3 reads CSAIIAPGANVLTF. Written as DNA, the CDR3 is TGCAGTGCTATTATAGCACCTGGGGCCAACGTCCTGACTTTC.

This clonotype showed up many times. V is TRBV12-3 or TRBV12-4 and J is TRBJ2-4, with unresolved D. The CDR3 extends over 12 amino acids. The CDR3 bases are TGTGCTAGTACGGCCCTCGGGAACATTCAGTACTTC. Translation: CASTALGNIQYF.

In the case of this clonotype: A single base separates this from a much larger clone, so it may be a read error. This rearrangement joins TRBV20-1 to TRBJ2-1, with no clear D. Trimming left V 6 bases short and J 5 bases short, with 17 bases between. This CDR3 region has 14 residues. Germline CDR1 is DFQATT and CDR2 is SNEGSKA (reference sequence). CDR3 amino acids: CSANGGFSHNEQFF. For the CDR3, the DNA is TGCAGTGCCAATGGCGGTTTTTCCCACAATGAGCAGTTCTTC.

The chain joins TRBV6-1 to TRBJ1-4, with D possibly matching TRBD1 (5 bases). This CDR3 comprises 13 residues. Germline values: CDR1 MNHNS, CDR2 SASEGT. The V and J ends lost 10 bases and 6 bases respectively, with 15 bases between them. CDR3 nucleotides: TGTGCCACGACAGAAGTTTGGCATGAAAAACTGTTTTTT. Residues: CATTEVWHEKLFF.

This chain connects TRBV5-1 to TRBJ2-5, with TRBD2 identical over 7 bases. The closer fit of TRBJ2-7 to the DNA end suggests the J call may be wrong. Germline V gives CDR1 SGHRS, CDR2 YFSETQ. CDR3 size: 15 residues. The DNA for the CDR3 is TGCGCCAGCAGCTTGGCCGGGGGGTTGCAGCACGAGCAGTACTTC. Protein: CASSLAGGLQHEQYF.

This clonotype is a singleton in its sample. It may be a read error: a sequence one base away is much more abundant. The chain links TRBV12-3 or TRBV12-4 to TRBJ2-3; tentative D call: TRBD1 (5 bases). The CDR3 loop spans 12 amino acids. Between the trimmed V and J ends, which lost 10 bases and 5 bases, there was a span of 13 bases. The CDR3, as DNA: TGTGCCAACAGGACGGAAGGAGATACGCAGTATTTT. This codes for CANRTEGDTQYF.

The rearrangement joins TRBV10-2 to TRBJ1-2, with D possibly TRBD1 on 6 matching bases. The CDR3 extends over 15 amino acids. The germline CDR1 and CDR2 sequences are WSHSY and SAAADI. V was trimmed by 2 bases and J by 7 bases, leaving 17 bases between them. The CDR3, as DNA: TGCGCCAGCAGTGAGGAGGGGGTTAACTATCGTGGCTACACCTTC. Protein product: CASSEEGVNYRGYTF.

This clonotype has only a few counts. This chain joins TRBV15 and TRBJ2-1, with 9 bases identical to TRBD2. The CDR3 length is 14 residues. Trimming removed 0 bases from V and 10 bases from J; junction bases left unmatched: 4. CDR1 and CDR2 from the germline V gene are LNHNV and YYDKDF (reference sequence). The DNA of the CDR3 is TGTGCCACCAGCAGAGATGTGAGCGGGGGGGAGCAGTTCTTC. It encodes CATSRDVSGGEQFF. Based on the CDR3 plus reference TRBV15 and TRBJ2-1, the full variable domain is DAMVIQNPRYQVTQFGKPVTLSCSQTLNHNVMYWYQQKSSQAPKLLFHYYDKDFNNEADTPDNFQSRRPNTSFCFLDIRSPGLGDTAMYLCATSRDVSGGEQFFGPGTRLTVL.

Note on this clonotype: A read error may produce the germline difference seen at one junction end. CDR3 sequence (DNA): TGTGCCAGCAGCCCTGGACAGGTATCAACTAATGAAAAACGGTTTTTT. Amino acid sequence: CASSPGQVSTNEKRFF. The chain employs TRBV3-1 and TRBJ1-4; 7 nucleotides match TRBD1. This CDR3 has 16 residues. Per the germline V gene, CDR1 is LGHDT and CDR2 is YNNKEL (reference sequence).

CDR3: CAISGGGSAYNEQFF. In DNA, the CDR3 is TGTGCCATCAGTGGCGGAGGTAGCGCTTACAATGAGCAGTTCTTC. The V gene is TRBV10-3, the J gene TRBJ2-1; tentative D call: TRBD2 (5 bases). V was shortened by 4 bases and J by 4 bases, with 14 bases between the two germline ends. The CDR3 is made up of 15 amino acids. The germline V gene encodes CDR1 ENHRY and CDR2 SYGVKD.

Note on this clonotype: A junction end diverges from the germline sequence, so it may reflect a read error. The rearrangement uses TRBV5-1 and TRBJ2-1, with a tentative D call TRBD1 (5 bases). This CDR3 region has 14 residues. Looked up from germline, CDR1 is SGHRS and CDR2 is YFSETQ. CDR3 DNA sequence: TGCGCCAGCAGCTTTAGTGGGGCCTACAATGAGCAGTCCTTC. It codes for CASSFSGAYNEQSF.

With respect to this clonotype: Possible read error: a much larger clone is one base away. This chain joins TRBV10-3 and TRBJ2-1, with 11 bases lining up with TRBD2. The CDR3 spans 16 residues. Germline V gene data show CDR1 as ENHRY and CDR2 as SYGVKD. CDR3 loop: CAISEPSGGFDNGQFF. The CDR3 region has the DNA TGTGCCATCAGTGAGCCTAGCGGGGGGTTCGACAATGGGCAGTTCTTC.

This clonotype appeared many times. The chain couples TRBV5-1 to TRBJ2-1, with 7 bases fitting TRBD1. The CDR3 spans 16 residues. After removal of 0 bases from V and 2 bases from J, the junction contained 5 bases not matched to a gene. Looked up from germline, CDR1 is SGHRS and CDR2 is YFSETQ. The CDR3 nucleotides read TGCGCCAGCAGCTTGGGTTCGACAGGGACCTACAATGAGCAGTTCTTC. Translating gives CASSLGSTGTYNEQFF.

CDR3 sequence reads: CASNQDRPYNSPLHF. The CDR3 nucleotides are TGTGCCAGTAATCAGGACAGGCCCTATAATTCACCCCTCCACTTT. The rearrangement uses TRBV2 and TRBJ1-6, with 7 bases lining up with TRBD1. Germline CDR1 SNHLY, CDR2 FYNNEI. The CDR3 is made up of 15 amino acids. The V and J ends lost 9 bases and 2 bases, in that order; junction bases with no gene match: 7.

V usage is TRBV30 and J usage is TRBJ2-1, with D perhaps given as TRBD1 or TRBD2 (7 bases each). There are 12 residues in the CDR3. V was cut by 5 bases and J by 6 bases, with 11 bases left in between. The germline V gene has CDR1 GTSNPN and CDR2 SVGIG (reference sequence). The CDR3 DNA reads TGTGCCTGGGGGGGGGACAGCAATGAGCAGTTCTTC. The encoded protein is CAWGGDSNEQFF.

Note on this clonotype: In this CDR3 the conserved last residue, phenylalanine or tryptophan, is missing, so a read error is likely. The chain couples TRBV11-3 to TRBJ2-1; 11 bases match TRBD2. This CDR3 spans 16 amino acids. Trimming took 3 bases from V and 4 from J; bases not matched to a gene: 5. CDR1 is SGHNT and CDR2 is YENEEA in the germline V gene. The CDR3 loop is CASSFSGTSGYNEQFC. The CDR3 bases are TGTGCCAGCAGCTTCTCCGGGACTAGCGGATACAATGAGCAGTTCTGC.

This chain links TRBV3-1 with TRBJ2-1, with 15 bases lining up with TRBD2. The CDR3 is 17 residues long. V gave up 6 bases and J gave up 4 bases; unmatched junction bases: 7. From germline, CDR1 is LGHDT and CDR2 YNNKEL (reference sequence). The CDR3 protein is CASSAGLAGGVYNEQFF. CDR3 sequence (DNA): TGTGCCAGCAGTGCGGGACTAGCGGGGGGAGTTTACAATGAGCAGTTCTTC.